Detailed here is one T cell receptor beta chain. Categorization into cohorts depended on clinical history that participants reported. The table came from immunoSEQ multiplex PCR; TCRdb's copy has only in-frame clones and leaves some out. Of 270,000 or so clones in the sample, around 88% were seen once. The data stem from a study of blood T cell repertoires in COVID-19. In germline, CDR1 is SNHLY, CDR2 FYNNEI. This CDR3 is 15 amino acids long. V shed 4 bases, J shed 2 bases, and the junction held 5 bases outside the gene matches. The J gene is TRBJ2-5, the V gene TRBV2, with 9 bases aligning to TRBD1. Sequenced input: PBMCs or T cells enriched from blood (not recorded which). The receptor's source is a woman between 40 and 55 years old with acute COVID-19. The CDR3 sequence is CASSAQGARQETQYF. The CDR3 DNA is TGTGCCAGCAGTGCACAGGGGGCTAGGCAAGAGACCCAGTACTTC.